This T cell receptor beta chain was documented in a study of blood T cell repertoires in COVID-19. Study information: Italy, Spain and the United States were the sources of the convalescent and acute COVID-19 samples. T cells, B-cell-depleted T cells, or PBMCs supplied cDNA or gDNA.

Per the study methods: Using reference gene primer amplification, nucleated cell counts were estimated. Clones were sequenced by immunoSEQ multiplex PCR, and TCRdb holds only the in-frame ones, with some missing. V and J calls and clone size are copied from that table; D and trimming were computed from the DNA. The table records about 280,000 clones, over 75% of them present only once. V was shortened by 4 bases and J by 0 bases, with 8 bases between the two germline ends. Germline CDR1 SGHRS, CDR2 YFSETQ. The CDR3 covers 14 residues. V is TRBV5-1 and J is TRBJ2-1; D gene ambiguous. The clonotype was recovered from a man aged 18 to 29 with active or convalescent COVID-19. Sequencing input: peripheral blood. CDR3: CASSRGSSYNEQFF. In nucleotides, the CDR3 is TGCGCCAGCAGCCGCGGCAGCTCCTACAATGAGCAGTTCTTC.